A single sample gave rise to the 20 T cell receptor beta chains below, sequenced in a study of graft-versus-host responses after intestinal transplantation. Clones were read by immunoSEQ multiplex PCR, and TCRdb kept only the in-frame ones, dropping some. The table records 80,000 to 95,000 clones, around 90% of them present only once. These TCRs are of unknown antigen specificity. Source: unstimulated CD4+ T cells sorted from spleen or lymph node cells, taken before transplant. The receptors were gathered from a human donor who was the organ donor for an intestinal transplant.

This rearrangement joins TRBV30 to TRBJ1-1; D ambiguous. Trimming took off 8 bases at V and 4 bases at J, with 11 bases between the two ends. Looked up from germline, CDR1 is GTSNPN and CDR2 is SVGIG (reference sequence). CDR3 length: 11 amino acids. The CDR3 loop reads CARQNPTEAFF. For the CDR3, the DNA is TGTGCCAGACAAAACCCCACTGAAGCTTTCTTT. Variable domain in full (rest from reference TRBV30 and TRBJ1-1): SQTIHQWPATLVQPVGSPLSLECTVEGTSNPNLYWYRQAAGRGLQLLFYSVGIGQISSEVPQNLSASRPQDRQFILSSKKLLLSDSGFYLCARQNPTEAFFGQGTRLTVV.

The CDR3 DNA reads TGTGCCAGCAGCTTTGGACTAGCGCCCCAAGAGACCCAGTACTTC. This sequence encodes CASSFGLAPQETQYF. V and J are TRBV11-2 and TRBJ2-5, with TRBD2 identical over 9 bases. The germline V gene encodes CDR1 SGHAT and CDR2 FQNNGV. V gave up 3 bases and J gave up 1 base; unmatched junction bases: 3. The CDR3 consists of 15 residues.

The chain carries TRBV5-1 and TRBJ2-7; 9 bases agree with TRBD2. The CDR3 length is 15 residues. Germline CDR1 reads SGHRS; CDR2 reads YFSETQ. V lost 4 bases to trimming and J lost 3 bases; unmatched junction nucleotides: 8. The CDR3 is CASSRGLAFLYEQYF. The CDR3 nucleotides are TGCGCCAGCAGCCGGGGACTAGCCTTCCTCTACGAGCAGTACTTC.

This chain connects TRBV5-4 to TRBJ2-5; unclear D gene. With 0 bases removed from V and 6 bases from J, the gap between germline ends came to 12 bases. The CDR3 runs 14 residues. From germline, CDR1 is SGHNT and CDR2 YYREEE (reference sequence). CDR3 DNA: TGTGCCAGCAGCTTGGCCCCTTTGTATAAGACCCAGTACTTC. Translated, it gives CASSLAPLYKTQYF.

This clone has a handful of counts. This chain links TRBV2 with TRBJ1-5; D is unresolved. Germline values: CDR1 SNHLY, CDR2 FYNNEI. V lost 5 bases and J 7 bases, leaving 12 bases between the germline ends. CDR3 length: 13 residues. CDR3 coding DNA: TGTGCCAGCAGTTGGGAGGGCGTACAGCCCCAGCATTTT. This gives the protein CASSWEGVQPQHF. Drawing the rest from reference TRBV2 and TRBJ1-5, the complete variable domain is EPEVTQTPSHQVTQMGQEVILRCVPISNHLYFYWYRQILGQKVEFLVSFYNNEISEKSEIFDDQFSVERPDGSNFTLKIRSTKLEDSAMYFCASSWEGVQPQHFGDGTRLSIL.

The chain carries TRBV30 and TRBJ2-5, with 9 bases that match TRBD2. Germline values: CDR1 GTSNPN, CDR2 SVGIG (reference sequence). CDR3 length: 14 amino acids. The V and J ends lost 3 bases and 5 bases, in that order; junction bases with no gene match: 7. CDR3: CAWRSSGALETQYF. DNA for the CDR3: TGTGCCTGGAGGTCTAGCGGGGCGTTGGAGACCCAGTACTTC.

The chain links TRBV19 to TRBJ1-4, with no clear D. This CDR3 is 18 amino acids long. Per germline, CDR1 LNHDA and CDR2 SQIVND (reference sequence). Trimming stripped 3 bases from V and 5 bases from J, with 22 bases between. CDR3 in DNA: TGTGCCAGTAGTATTCGCTATCAGCTTTCGACAAGAAATGAAAAACTGTTTTTT. This sequence encodes CASSIRYQLSTRNEKLFF.

This rearrangement joins TRBV19 to TRBJ2-7, with TRBD2 matching over 11 bases. With V trimmed by 3 bases and J by 0 bases, 7 bases remained unmatched. Looked up from germline, CDR1 is LNHDA and CDR2 is SQIVND (reference sequence). CDR3 length equals 17 residues. The DNA for the CDR3 is TGTGCCAGTAGTATGGGGGGACTAGCGGCTAGCTCCTACGAGCAGTACTTC. Protein sequence: CASSMGGLAASSYEQYF.

V and J are TRBV9 and TRBJ1-2, with D possibly being TRBD1 (5 bases). The V gene's germline CDR1 is SGDLS and CDR2 YYNGEE. The CDR3 totals 14 residues. V lost 1 base and J 8 bases, leaving 15 bases between the germline ends. CDR3 DNA sequence: TGTGCCAGCAGCGTAAGGGAGGGGCTGGGCGGCTACACCTTC. Protein: CASSVREGLGGYTF.

This clone was picked up one time. The CDR3 here is CASSIPKRTGKFF. The DNA of the CDR3 is TGTGCCAGTAGTATTCCCAAGCGGACCGGCAAGTTCTTC. This chain links TRBV19 with TRBJ2-1, with a possible D match to TRBD2 (5 bases). Germline assignment: CDR1 LNHDA and CDR2 SQIVND (reference sequence). V was pared by 3 bases and J by 14 bases, with 17 bases between. This CDR3 spans 13 amino acids.

This clone is a singleton in its sample. The rearrangement links TRBV6-5 to TRBJ2-7; 9 bases are shared with TRBD1. The V segment lost 4 bases and the J segment 3 bases; nucleotides outside the gene matches: 10. From germline, CDR1 is MNHEY and CDR2 SVGAGI. This CDR3 region has 16 residues. The CDR3 DNA reads TGTGCCAGCAGTTCGACTTGGGACAGGGTGATCTACGAGCAGTACTTC. Amino acid sequence: CASSSTWDRVIYEQYF.

The gene calls are TRBV7-2 and TRBJ2-1; 8 nucleotides align to TRBD2. J lost 9 bases, V lost 6 bases, and 10 bases had no gene match. CDR3 length: 14 amino acids. CDR1 is SGHTA and CDR2 is FQGNSA in the germline V gene. CDR3 in amino acids: CASRPTAGVGEQFF. CDR3 nucleotide sequence: TGTGCCAGCAGGCCCACAGCGGGAGTAGGTGAGCAGTTCTTC.

The V and J genes are TRBV6-1 and TRBJ2-7, with a possible D match to TRBD1 (5 bases). V was cut by 0 bases and J by 6 bases, with 18 bases left in between. CDR1 and CDR2 from the germline V gene are MNHNS and SASEGT. The CDR3 covers 16 residues. Written as DNA, the CDR3 is TGTGCCAGCAGTGAAGCCCTGCGAAGGTGGGGCAGCGAGCAGTACTTC. This translates into CASSEALRRWGSEQYF.

CDR3 in amino acids: CTSSQPRGLIHKGETQYF. The CDR3 DNA is TGCACCAGCAGCCAACCCCGAGGACTAATTCATAAAGGGGAGACCCAGTACTTC. V is TRBV1 and J is TRBJ2-5; the table's D gene call, TRBD2, was not cross checked with the DNA. TRBV1 represents a pseudogene. The CDR3 is 18 amino acids.

The chain combines TRBV6-1 with TRBJ1-2, with 12 bases matching TRBD1. J gave up 11 bases and V 2 bases, and 6 bases lay outside the gene matches. This CDR3 region has 14 residues. Germline V gene data show CDR1 as MNHNS and CDR2 as SASEGT. The CDR3, as DNA: TGTGCCAGCAGTGAAAGGGACAGGGGGCTTAGTTACACCTTC. This encodes CASSERDRGLSYTF.

The chain employs TRBV7-3 and TRBJ2-3; 8 nucleotides match TRBD2. The CDR3 has 17 amino acids. The germline CDR1 and CDR2 sequences are SGHTA and FQGTGA. V trimming: 6 bases; J trimming: 0 bases; junction bases outside the gene matches: 11. CDR3 nucleotides: TGTGCCAGCAGTTCTTTAGGCGGGAGGCTCAGCACAGATACGCAGTATTTT. Protein sequence: CASSSLGGRLSTDTQYF.

The rearrangement uses TRBV4-2 and TRBJ2-1, with a weak D call TRBD1 (5 bases). This CDR3 region has 20 residues. Germline V gives CDR1 LGHNA, CDR2 YNFKEQ. V lost 2 bases and J 5 bases, leaving 28 bases between the germline ends. CDR3: CASSQQRLGWAFTGDNEQFF. CDR3 DNA: TGTGCCAGCAGCCAACAGAGACTCGGGTGGGCTTTTACAGGTGACAATGAGCAGTTCTTC.

The chain is built from TRBV5-5 and TRBJ1-3, with D unresolved. This CDR3 region has 15 residues. Germline CDR1 SGHKS, CDR2 YYEKEE (reference sequence). With 1 base removed from V and 0 bases from J, the gap between germline ends came to 8 bases. CDR3 amino acids: CASSLLEYSGNTIYF. CDR3 nucleotide sequence: TGTGCCAGCAGCTTGCTAGAATACTCTGGAAACACCATATATTTT.

The genes are TRBV5-1 and TRBJ2-7; TRBD1 matches at 7 bases. The CDR3 runs to 14 residues. The ends lost 3 bases at V and 3 bases at J; junction bases unmatched: 6. CDR1 is SGHRS, CDR2 YFSETQ, per germline. This CDR3 reads CASSSGQERYEQYF. In DNA, the CDR3 is TGCGCCAGCAGCTCCGGACAGGAGCGCTACGAGCAGTACTTC. The complete variable domain, with remaining parts taken from reference TRBV5-1 and TRBJ2-7, reads KAGVTQTPRYLIKTRGQQVTLSCSPISGHRSVSWYQQTPGQGLQFLFEYFSETQRNKGNFPGRFSGRQFSNSRSEMNVSTLELGDSALYLCASSSGQERYEQYFGPGTRLTVT.

The genes are TRBV4-1 and TRBJ2-3, with TRBD2 identical over 9 bases. The ends lost 3 bases at V and 1 base at J; junction bases unmatched: 5. CDR3 length: 16 amino acids. Germline V gives CDR1 MGHRA, CDR2 YSYEKL. The CDR3 reads CASSHPGTSRTDTQYF. The CDR3 nucleotides are TGCGCCAGCAGCCACCCCGGGACTAGCCGCACAGATACGCAGTATTTT.